The 14 T cell receptor beta chains presented below share a single source sample, sequenced in a study of T-cell reconstitution after alpha-beta-depleted transplantation in children. The TCRbeta library was prepared with unique molecular identifiers. Via MiXCR, TCRdb re-called the PCR reads, giving one row per CDR3 protein. Seen here are some 590,000 distinct CDR3 sequences, approximately 10% observed once, and the top ten hold 3.5% to 5%. This specimen was PBMCs from the stem cell graft donor, taken from the stem cell graft. All receptors come from a human donor who donated a stem cell graft to a child with acute myeloid leukemia.

The gene calls are TRBV28 and TRBJ2-7, with D possibly matching TRBD2 (5 bases). The V gene lost 10 bases and the J gene lost 2 bases, with 12 bases spanning the gap. CDR3 length: 12 residues. Germline loops: CDR1 MDHEN, CDR2 SYDVKM. CDR3 in DNA: TGTGCCACCAGCTGGACTCCCTACGAGCAGTACTTC. It translates to CATSWTPYEQYF.

This clonotype was observed at least ten times. The chain employs TRBV7-3 and TRBJ2-3; no definite D call. Trimming removed 5 bases from V and 5 bases from J, with 11 bases in between. Germline V gene sequence: CDR1 SGHTA, CDR2 FQGTGA. The length of the CDR3 is 13 residues. The CDR3 loop reads CASSPLPGDTQYF. DNA of the CDR3: TGTGCCAGCAGCCCGCTCCCAGGAGATACGCAGTATTTT.

The DNA for the CDR3 is TGCAGTGCTAGAAAAGGACTAGCGGGGGGAACCGGGGAGCTGTTTTTT. It is translated as CSARKGLAGGTGELFF. The V and J genes are TRBV20-1 and TRBJ2-2; 14 bases line up with TRBD2. Germline V gene sequence: CDR1 DFQATT, CDR2 SNEGSKA (reference sequence). CDR3 size: 16 residues. V dropped 2 bases and J dropped 5; count of bases not matched to a gene: 4.

The V gene is TRBV27, the J gene TRBJ2-2; 9 bases are shared with TRBD1. The germline gives CDR1 MNHEY, CDR2 SMNVEV (reference sequence). V shed 2 bases and J 1 base; nucleotides not matched to a gene: 8. The CDR3 extends over 18 amino acids. The CDR3 spells CASSLIPWTGVNTGELFF. The CDR3, as DNA: TGTGCCAGCAGTTTAATCCCCTGGACAGGGGTGAACACCGGGGAGCTGTTTTTT.

This clonotype was found a few times. The chain couples TRBV6-2 or TRBV6-3 to TRBJ2-1; 8 bases are shared with TRBD2. Germline loops: CDR1 MNHEY, CDR2 SVGEGT. The junction had 15 bases not matched to a gene; V was cut back by 6 bases and J by 8 bases. The CDR3 loop spans 16 amino acids. The CDR3 sequence is CASSQPRGGLRDEQFF. CDR3 in DNA: TGTGCCAGCAGCCAACCCCGGGGGGGGCTGAGGGATGAGCAGTTCTTC.

The chain is built from TRBV14 and TRBJ2-7, with D perhaps assigned TRBD1 or TRBD2 (5 bases each). V lost 3 bases, J lost 3 bases, and 18 bases lay in between. Germline CDR1 reads SGHDN; CDR2 reads FVKESK. The CDR3 totals 16 residues. The CDR3 region has the DNA TGTGCCAGCAGCCATGGGGACCGGGACCTCTTCTACGAGCAGTACTTC. This translates into CASSHGDRDLFYEQYF.

This clonotype was seen repeatedly, ten times or more. For the CDR3, the DNA is TGTGCCAGCAGCCCCCTCGGGACAGGTGGGAACACTGAAGCTTTCTTT. This encodes CASSPLGTGGNTEAFF. This chain connects TRBV7-9 to TRBJ1-1; 8 nucleotides align to TRBD1. Germline V gene data show CDR1 as SEHNR and CDR2 as FQNEAQ (reference sequence). Losses at the gene ends were 5 bases for V and 1 base for J; bases not matched to a gene: 9. The length of the CDR3 is 16 residues.

The sample holds many counts of this clonotype. The rearrangement uses TRBV7-2 and TRBJ2-4; TRBD2 matches 10 bases. The germline gives CDR1 SGHTA, CDR2 FQGNSA. J lost 12 bases, V lost 1 base, and 6 bases had no gene match. There are 14 residues in the CDR3. The CDR3 loop reads CASSLGGSGRPQYF. CDR3 DNA sequence: TGTGCCAGCAGCTTAGGAGGTAGCGGGAGGCCTCAGTACTTC.

V and J are TRBV20-1 and TRBJ2-7; the match to TRBD2 covers 10 bases. The V and J ends lost 6 bases and 4 bases, in that order; junction bases with no gene match: 6. This CDR3 is built from 13 residues. Germline values: CDR1 DFQATT, CDR2 SNEGSKA (reference sequence). The chain's CDR3 is CSATAGGEYEQYF. The DNA for the CDR3 is TGCAGTGCAACAGCGGGAGGGGAATACGAGCAGTACTTC.

This clonotype came up a few times. V usage is TRBV9 and J usage is TRBJ2-2; 9 positions match TRBD1. Germline CDR1 and CDR2: SGDLS and YYNGEE. The CDR3 contains 16 residues. The ends lost 2 bases at V and 4 bases at J; junction bases unmatched: 6. The CDR3 bases are TGTGCCAGCAGCGTTACCGACAGGGGGTTCACCGGGGAGCTGTTTTTT. Its protein is CASSVTDRGFTGELFF.

The rearrangement links TRBV7-8 to TRBJ2-5; D gene uncertain. CDR3 length: 12 residues. In germline, CDR1 is SGHVS, CDR2 FQNEAQ. Trimming took off 0 bases at V and 10 bases at J, with 9 bases between the two ends. CDR3 protein: CASSLAGRHQYF. The CDR3, as DNA: TGTGCCAGCAGCTTAGCCGGACGTCACCAGTACTTC.

This clonotype was seen a few times. The chain links TRBV20-1 to TRBJ2-7; D is perhaps TRBD1 or TRBD2 (6 bases each). The V gene's germline CDR1 is DFQATT and CDR2 SNEGSKA (reference sequence). The V end lost 6 bases, the J end lost 0 bases, and 12 bases lay between the germline ends. This CDR3 is 13 amino acids long. The CDR3 nucleotides are TGCAGTGCCGGGGGCCCGAACTCCTACGAGCAGTACTTC. Protein: CSAGGPNSYEQYF.

J is TRBJ2-7 and V is TRBV4-3; perhaps TRBD2 as D (5 bases). The CDR3 spans 17 residues. V was cut by 0 bases and J by 4 bases, with 19 bases left in between. Germline V CDR1 and CDR2: LGHNA, YSLEER. The CDR3 is CASSQEGSGIAAYEQYF. The CDR3 bases are TGCGCCAGCAGCCAAGAGGGTTCGGGGATAGCTGCTTACGAGCAGTACTTC.

This clonotype occurred a few times. The gene calls are TRBV10-3 and TRBJ2-3, with 8 bases fitting TRBD2. CDR1 is ENHRY, CDR2 SYGVKD, per germline. The CDR3 consists of 16 residues. The V and J ends lost 10 bases and 1 base, in that order; junction bases with no gene match: 13. The CDR3 here is CATNPGLGPGTDTQYF. The CDR3 region has the DNA TGTGCCACTAATCCGGGACTAGGTCCCGGCACAGATACGCAGTATTTT.